This T cell receptor (beta chain) derives from a study of blood T cell repertoires in COVID-19. The overall study: T cells, B-cell-depleted T cells, or PBMCs supplied cDNA or gDNA.

As handled by the study authors: Cell counts per sample came from amplifying reference gene primers. Some clones are missing from TCRdb's copy, which holds only in-frame ones; the method was immunoSEQ multiplex PCR. D and trimming were read from the DNA, whereas the V and J calls and clone size are those reported in that table. Of under 200,000 clones in the sample, roughly 80% were seen once. Germline V gene sequence: CDR1 SGHDN, CDR2 FVKESK. Trimming at V came to 4 bases and at J to 5 bases, leaving 7 bases not matched to a gene. CDR3 size: 15 residues. Specimen: PBMCs or T cells enriched from blood (not recorded which). The TCR sequence derives from a woman aged 40 to 50 with acute COVID-19. This chain joins TRBV14 and TRBJ2-1; 8 positions match TRBD1. For the CDR3, the DNA is TGTGCCAGCAGCCTGCGGACAGGGATTCACAATGAGCAGTTCTTC. The encoded protein is CASSLRTGIHNEQFF.